This TCR beta chain was found in a study of technical replicates of blood from a few donors. This clone was detected only once. The table came from immunoSEQ multiplex PCR; TCRdb's copy has only in-frame clones and leaves some out. The sample lists 75,000 to 100,000 clones, roughly 94% occurring once. The CDR3 runs 14 residues. The J segment lost 6 bases and the V segment lost 3 bases, leaving 4 bases of the junction unmatched. CDR1 and CDR2 from the germline V gene are SEHNR and FQNEAQ (reference sequence). The receptor comes from a human donor in good health. Specimen: T cells isolated from PBMCs. V and J are TRBV7-9 and TRBJ2-7, with 11 positions matching TRBD2. This CDR3 is CASSLELAGAEQYF. CDR3 bases: TGTGCCAGCAGCTTGGAACTAGCGGGAGCCGAGCAGTACTTC.